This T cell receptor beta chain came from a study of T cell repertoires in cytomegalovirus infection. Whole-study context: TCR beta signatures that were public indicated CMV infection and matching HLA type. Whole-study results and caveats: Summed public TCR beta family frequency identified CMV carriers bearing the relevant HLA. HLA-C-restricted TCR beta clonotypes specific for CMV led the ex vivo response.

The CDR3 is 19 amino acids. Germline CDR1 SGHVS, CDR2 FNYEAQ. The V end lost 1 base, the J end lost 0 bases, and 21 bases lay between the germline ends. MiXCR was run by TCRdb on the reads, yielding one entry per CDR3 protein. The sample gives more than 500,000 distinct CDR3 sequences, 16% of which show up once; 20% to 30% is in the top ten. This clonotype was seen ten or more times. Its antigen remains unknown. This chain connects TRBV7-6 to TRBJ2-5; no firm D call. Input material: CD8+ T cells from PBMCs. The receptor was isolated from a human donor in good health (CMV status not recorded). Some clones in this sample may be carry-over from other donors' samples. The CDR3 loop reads CASSLGNPRFPRYQETQYF. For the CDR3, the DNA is TGTGCCAGCAGCTTAGGGAACCCCCGCTTTCCGAGGTACCAAGAGACCCAGTACTTC. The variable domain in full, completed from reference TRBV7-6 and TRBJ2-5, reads GAGVSQSPRYKVTKRGQDVALRCDPISGHVSLYWYRQALGQGPEFLTYFNYEAQQDKSGLPNDRFSAERPEGSISTLTIQRTEQRDSAMYRCASSLGNPRFPRYQETQYFGPGTRLLVL.